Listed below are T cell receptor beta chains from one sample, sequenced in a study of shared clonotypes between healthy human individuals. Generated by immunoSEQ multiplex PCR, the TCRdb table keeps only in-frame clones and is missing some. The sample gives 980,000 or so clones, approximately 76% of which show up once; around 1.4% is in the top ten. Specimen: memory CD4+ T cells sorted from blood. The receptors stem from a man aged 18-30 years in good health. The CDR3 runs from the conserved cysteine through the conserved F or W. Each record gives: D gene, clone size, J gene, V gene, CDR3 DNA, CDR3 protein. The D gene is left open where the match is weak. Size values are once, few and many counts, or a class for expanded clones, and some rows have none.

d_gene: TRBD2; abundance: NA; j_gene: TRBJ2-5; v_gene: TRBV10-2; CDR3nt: TGCGCCAGCAGTGAGAGGCTAGCGGGGGGGCAAGAGACCCAGTACTTC; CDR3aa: CASSERLAGGQETQYF
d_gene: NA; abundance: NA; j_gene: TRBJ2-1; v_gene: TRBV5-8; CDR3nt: TGTGCCAGCAGTCCCTTATGGGGGCGGGATGAGCAGTTCTTC; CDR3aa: CASSPLWGRDEQFF
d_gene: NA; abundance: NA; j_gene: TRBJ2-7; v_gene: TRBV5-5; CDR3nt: TGTGCCAGCAGCTTGGGCGTGACTAGGTCCTACGAGCAGTACTTC; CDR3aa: CASSLGVTRSYEQYF
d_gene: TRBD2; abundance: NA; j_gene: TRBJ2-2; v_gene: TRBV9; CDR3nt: TGTGCCACCGGACTAGCGGCCAACACCGGGGAGCTGTTTTTT; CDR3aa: CATGLAANTGELFF
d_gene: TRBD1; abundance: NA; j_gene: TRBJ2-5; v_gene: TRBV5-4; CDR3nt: TGTGCCAGCAGCCGAGCGCTACAGGGGGAGACCCAGTACTTC; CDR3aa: CASSRALQGETQYF
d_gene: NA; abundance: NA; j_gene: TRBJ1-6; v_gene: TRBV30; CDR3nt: TGTGCCGGGTGGTGGTACAATTCACCCCTCCACTTT; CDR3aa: CAGWWYNSPLHF
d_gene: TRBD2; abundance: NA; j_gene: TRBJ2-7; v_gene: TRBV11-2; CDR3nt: TGTGCCAGCAGCTTATTAGCGGGCGGCTACGAGCAGTACTTC; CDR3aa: CASSLLAGGYEQYF
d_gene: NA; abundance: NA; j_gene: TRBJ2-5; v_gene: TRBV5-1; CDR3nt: TGCGCCAGCAGCTTGGGAGTAGGGGCCGAAGAGACCCAGTACTTC; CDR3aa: CASSLGVGAEETQYF
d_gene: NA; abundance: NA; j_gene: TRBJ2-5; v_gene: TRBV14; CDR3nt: TGTGCCAGCAGCCAAGAATTAGGAGGGTCTATTAAGACCCAGTACTTC; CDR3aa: CASSQELGGSIKTQYF
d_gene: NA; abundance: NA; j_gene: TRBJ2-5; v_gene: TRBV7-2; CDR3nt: TGTGCCAGCAGCTTATCAATTAGCGCGATTCAAGAGACCCAGTACTTC; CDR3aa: CASSLSISAIQETQYF
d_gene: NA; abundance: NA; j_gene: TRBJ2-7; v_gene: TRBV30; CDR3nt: TGTGCCTGGAGCCCGACACTTTCCTACGAGCAGTACTTC; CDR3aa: CAWSPTLSYEQYF
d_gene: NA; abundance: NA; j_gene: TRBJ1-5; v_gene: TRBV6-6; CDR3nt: TGTGCCAGCAGTTACTCAGGGCAGGGTTGGAGTCAGCCCCAGCATTTT; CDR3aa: CASSYSGQGWSQPQHF
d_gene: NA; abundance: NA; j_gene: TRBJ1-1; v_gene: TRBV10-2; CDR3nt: TGCGCCAGCAGCCATAAACTTGTTGAAGCTTTCTTT; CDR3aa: CASSHKLVEAFF
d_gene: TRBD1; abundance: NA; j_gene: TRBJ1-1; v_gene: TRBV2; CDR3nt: TGTGCCAGCACAGGACAGGGGGGGAACACTGAAGCTTTCTTT; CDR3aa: CASTGQGGNTEAFF
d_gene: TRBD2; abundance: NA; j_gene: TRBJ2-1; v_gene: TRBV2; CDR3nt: TGTGCCAGCAGGGCCCAGGGACTAGCGGGAGATGAGCAGTTCTTC; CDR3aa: CASRAQGLAGDEQFF
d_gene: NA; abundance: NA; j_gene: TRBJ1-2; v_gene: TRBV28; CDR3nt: TGTGCCAGCAGTCCCCGACAGACCCCCTATGGCTACACCTTC; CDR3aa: CASSPRQTPYGYTF
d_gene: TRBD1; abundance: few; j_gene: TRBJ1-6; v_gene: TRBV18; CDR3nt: TGTGCCAGCTCACCCGACAGGGGTGGCTCACCCCTCCACTTT; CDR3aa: CASSPDRGGSPLHF
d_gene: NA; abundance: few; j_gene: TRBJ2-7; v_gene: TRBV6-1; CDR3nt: TGTGCCAGCAGCTTGACCAGCCGCAACTACGAGCAGTACTTC; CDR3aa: CASSLTSRNYEQYF
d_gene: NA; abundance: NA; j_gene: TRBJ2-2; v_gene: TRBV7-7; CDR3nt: TGTGCTAGCAGCTTACAAACTAGTTCCGGGGAGCTGTTTTTT; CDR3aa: CASSLQTSSGELFF
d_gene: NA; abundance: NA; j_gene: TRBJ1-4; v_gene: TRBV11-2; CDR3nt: TGTGCCAGCAGCTTAGTTATGGGGCCGGGTGAAAAACTGTTTTTT; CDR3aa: CASSLVMGPGEKLFF
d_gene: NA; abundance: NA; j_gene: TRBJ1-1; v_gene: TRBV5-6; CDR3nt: TGTGCCAGCAGCTTGGTTTGGGGGTCGAACACTGAAGCTTTCTTT; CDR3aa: CASSLVWGSNTEAFF
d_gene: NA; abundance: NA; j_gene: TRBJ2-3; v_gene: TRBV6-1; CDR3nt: TGTGCCAGCAGTGACCAGAGTGGGGCAGATACGCAGTATTTT; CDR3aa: CASSDQSGADTQYF
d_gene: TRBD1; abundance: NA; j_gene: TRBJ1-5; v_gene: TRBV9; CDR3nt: TGTGCCAGCAGCGCTGGGGACAGCAAGATGTCCCAGCCCCAGCATTTT; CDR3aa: CASSAGDSKMSQPQHF
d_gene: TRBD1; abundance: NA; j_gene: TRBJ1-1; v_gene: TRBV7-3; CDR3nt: TGTGCCAGCAGCTCCGGGACAGAGAACACTGAAGCTTTCTTT; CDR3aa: CASSSGTENTEAFF
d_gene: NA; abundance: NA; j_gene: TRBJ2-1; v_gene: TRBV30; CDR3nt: TGTGCCTGGAATGCGGGGACCTACAATGAGCAGTTCTTC; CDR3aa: CAWNAGTYNEQFF
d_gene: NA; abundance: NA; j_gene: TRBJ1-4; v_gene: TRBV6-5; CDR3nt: TGTGCCAGCAGCCTGGGCCGAAGCGCTGAAAAACTGTTTTTT; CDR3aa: CASSLGRSAEKLFF
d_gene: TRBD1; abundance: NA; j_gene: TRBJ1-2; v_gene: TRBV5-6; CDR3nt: TGTGCCAGCAGCTTGGTCGGACAGGGGGTATATGGCTACACCTTC; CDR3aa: CASSLVGQGVYGYTF
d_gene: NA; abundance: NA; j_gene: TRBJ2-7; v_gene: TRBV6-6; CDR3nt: TGTGCCAGCAGTTACAATTATGGCGGAGGGGAGTACTTC; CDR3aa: CASSYNYGGGEYF
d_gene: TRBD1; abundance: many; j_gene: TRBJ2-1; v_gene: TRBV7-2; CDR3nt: TGTGCCAGCAGCTTCACAGGGGTTGGGCTCTACAATGAGCAGTTCTTC; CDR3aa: CASSFTGVGLYNEQFF
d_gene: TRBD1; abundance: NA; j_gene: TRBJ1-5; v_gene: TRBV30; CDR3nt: TGTGCCTGGAGTCGGACAGGGAATCAGCCCCAGCATTTT; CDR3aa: CAWSRTGNQPQHF
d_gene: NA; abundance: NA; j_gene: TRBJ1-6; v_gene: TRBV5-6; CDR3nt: TGTGCCAGCAGCTTGTGGAGCACCTGGAGGGATAATTCACCCCTCCACTTT; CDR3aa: CASSLWSTWRDNSPLHF
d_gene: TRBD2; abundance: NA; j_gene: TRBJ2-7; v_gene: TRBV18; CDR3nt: TGTGCCAGCTCACCATCCGGGGGGTACGAGCAGTACTTC; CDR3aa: CASSPSGGYEQYF
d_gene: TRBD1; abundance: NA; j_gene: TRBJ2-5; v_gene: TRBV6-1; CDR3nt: TGTGCCAGCAGTGAACGACAGGGTAGAGAGACCCAGTACTTC; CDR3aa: CASSERQGRETQYF
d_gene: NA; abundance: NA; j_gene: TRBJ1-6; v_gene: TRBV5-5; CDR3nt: TGTGCCAGCAGCTTGGCGGGGAATTCACCCCTCCACTTT; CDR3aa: CASSLAGNSPLHF
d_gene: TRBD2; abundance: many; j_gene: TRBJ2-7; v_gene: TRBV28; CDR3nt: TGTGCCAGCAGTTTCCTAGCGGAAATTACCTACGAGCAGTACTTC; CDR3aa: CASSFLAEITYEQYF
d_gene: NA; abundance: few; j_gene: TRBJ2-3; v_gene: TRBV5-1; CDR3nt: TGCGCCAGCGGGTCGGGGTTAAGCACAGATACGCAGTATTTT; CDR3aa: CASGSGLSTDTQYF
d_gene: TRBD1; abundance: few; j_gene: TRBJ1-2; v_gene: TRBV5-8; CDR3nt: TGTGCCAGCAGCTTGGACAGGGGGATGAGCTACACCTTC; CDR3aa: CASSLDRGMSYTF
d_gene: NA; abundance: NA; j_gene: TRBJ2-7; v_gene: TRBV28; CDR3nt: TGTGCCAACAGGGGGGGACGGGACGAGCAGTACTTC; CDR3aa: CANRGGRDEQYF
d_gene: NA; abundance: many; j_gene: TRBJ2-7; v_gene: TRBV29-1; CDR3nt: TGCAGCGTTGAACAGGGGCGGGAGCAGTACTTC; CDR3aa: CSVEQGREQYF
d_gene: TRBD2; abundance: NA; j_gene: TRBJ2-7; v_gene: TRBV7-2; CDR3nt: TGTGCCAGCAGCTTTGCGGCGGGAGGCTCCTACGAGCAGTACTTC; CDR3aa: CASSFAAGGSYEQYF
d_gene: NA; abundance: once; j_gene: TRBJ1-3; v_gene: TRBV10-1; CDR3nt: TGCGCCAGCAGTGACGAGGGCTCTGGAAACACCATATATTTT; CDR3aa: CASSDEGSGNTIYF
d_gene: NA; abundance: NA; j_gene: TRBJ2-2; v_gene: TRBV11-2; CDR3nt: TGTGCCAGCAGTCCCGGGACTTATACCGGGGAGCTGTTTTTT; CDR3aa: CASSPGTYTGELFF
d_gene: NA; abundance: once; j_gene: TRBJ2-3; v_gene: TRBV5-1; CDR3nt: TGCGCCAGCAGCGGTCTAGCGACAGATACGCAGTATTTT; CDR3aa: CASSGLATDTQYF
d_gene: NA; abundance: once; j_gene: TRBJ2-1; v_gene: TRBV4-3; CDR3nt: TGCGCCAGCAGCCAAGTCGGCAGGCCGATGTTGGGGAGTGAGCAGTTCTTC; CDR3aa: CASSQVGRPMLGSEQFF
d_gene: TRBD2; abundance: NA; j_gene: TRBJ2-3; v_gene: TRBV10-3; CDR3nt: TGTGCCATCCGAAGCGGGGGGGCGTTGAAGTCAGATACGCAGTATTTT; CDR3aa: CAIRSGGALKSDTQYF
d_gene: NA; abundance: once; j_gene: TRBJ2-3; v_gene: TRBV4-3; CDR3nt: TGCGCCAGCAGCCAAGATTTGGCGGGGGATACGCAGTATTTT; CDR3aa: CASSQDLAGDTQYF
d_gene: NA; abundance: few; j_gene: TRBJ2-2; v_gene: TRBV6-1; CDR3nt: TGTGCCAGCAGTGATCTTATCACCGGGGAGCTGTTTTTT; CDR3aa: CASSDLITGELFF
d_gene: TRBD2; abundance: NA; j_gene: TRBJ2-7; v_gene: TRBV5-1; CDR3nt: TGCGCCAGCAGCGGCGTAGCGGGCACCTACGAGCAGTACTTC; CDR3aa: CASSGVAGTYEQYF
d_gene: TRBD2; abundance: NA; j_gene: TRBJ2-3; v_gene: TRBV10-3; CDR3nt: TGTGCCACGTCAACGGGAGGGTCGCTCAGCACAGATACGCAGTATTTT; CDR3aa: CATSTGGSLSTDTQYF
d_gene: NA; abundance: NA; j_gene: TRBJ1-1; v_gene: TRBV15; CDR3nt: TGTGCCACCAGCAGTGAATCGGTTGGGAACACTGAAGCTTTCTTT; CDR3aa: CATSSESVGNTEAFF